This passage covers 31 T cell receptor beta chains from one sample sequenced in a study of cytomegalovirus exposure and HLA in healthy donors (dated 2017 in TCRdb). The receptor library was made with the immunoSEQ multiplex PCR assay. The multiplex PCR relied on a mix of 60 forward primers for TCR Vbeta segments and 13 reverse primers for TCR Jbeta segments. In TCRdb, the immuneACCESS table is reduced to in-frame sequences with V and J assigned. These tables do not hold every clone; where another copy was compared, an unresolved V gene accounts for under half, and the others remain unexplained. This sample holds some 130,000 clones; 77% were observed only once. The top ten constitute about 4% of the sample. The sequenced sample was PBMCs. The receptors here all came from a male donor in good health and CMV-seronegative.

This chain connects TRBV5-1 to TRBJ2-7, with D uncertain. V lost 7 bases to trimming and J lost 4 bases, with 18 bases between them. CDR1 SGHRS and CDR2 YFSETQ come from the germline V gene. The CDR3 is 14 residues long. The CDR3 coding sequence is TGCGCCAGCGCCCTCGCTGCGGCCACTTACGAGCAGTACTTC. Translated: CASALAAATYEQYF.

The sample holds a few counts of this clone. The chain uses TRBV11-2 and TRBJ2-7; TRBD2 aligns across 10 bases. The J segment lost 3 bases and the V segment lost 5 bases, leaving 7 bases of the junction unmatched. The length of the CDR3 is 15 residues. Germline CDR1 is SGHAT and CDR2 is FQNNGV. The CDR3 coding sequence is TGTGCCAGCAGCCGTGGACTAGCGGACCTCTACGAGCAGTACTTC. Translating gives CASSRGLADLYEQYF.

CDR3: CASSGGQQHQPQHF. The CDR3 DNA is TGTGCCAGCAGTGGGGGACAGCAACATCAGCCCCAGCATTTT. The genes are TRBV27 and TRBJ1-5; 7 nucleotides match TRBD1. V was pared by 5 bases and J by 5 bases, with 6 bases of the junction left unmatched. This CDR3 is built from 14 residues. The germline V gene encodes CDR1 MNHEY and CDR2 SMNVEV (reference sequence).

J is TRBJ1-2 and V is TRBV19, with 10 bases that match TRBD1. The CDR3 has 16 residues. V was clipped by 5 bases and J by 4 bases; unmatched bases: 10. Germline V lookup: CDR1 LNHDA, CDR2 SQIVND (reference sequence). CDR3 residues: CASSAALGTGVYGYTF. CDR3 sequence (DNA): TGTGCCAGTAGTGCGGCCCTCGGGACAGGGGTCTATGGCTACACCTTC.

The chain links TRBV5-8 to TRBJ1-1; perhaps TRBD1 as D (6 bases). The CDR3 is 17 amino acids. Germline values: CDR1 SGHTS, CDR2 YDEGEE. The ends were cut back, 0 bases at V and 1 base at J, with 16 bases in the middle. The CDR3 spells CASSLASPGGPNTEAFF. The CDR3 DNA follows: TGTGCCAGCAGCTTGGCTTCCCCGGGGGGGCCGAACACTGAAGCTTTCTTT.

The chain has TRBV4-1 and TRBJ2-5; D gene ambiguous. The germline gives CDR1 MGHRA, CDR2 YSYEKL. Trimming pared 0 bases from V and 0 bases from J, leaving 5 bases between. CDR3 length: 14 residues. The CDR3 protein is CASSQDTDQETQYF. The CDR3 DNA reads as TGCGCCAGCAGCCAAGATACGGACCAAGAGACCCAGTACTTC.

The chain couples TRBV27 to TRBJ1-6, with D possibly being TRBD1 (5 bases). Looked up from germline, CDR1 is MNHEY and CDR2 is SMNVEV (reference sequence). V shed 6 bases and J shed 9 bases, with 21 bases lying between them. CDR3 length equals 16 residues. The CDR3 reads CASRLGEAQRSSPLHF. In nucleotides, the CDR3 is TGTGCCAGCAGATTAGGGGAGGCCCAAAGGAGTTCACCCCTCCACTTT.

This rearrangement joins TRBV11-2 to TRBJ2-5; D might be TRBD2 (6 bases). Germline V gene lookup returns CDR1 SGHAT and CDR2 FQNNGV. The CDR3 totals 15 residues. Trimming removed 0 bases at V and 5 bases at J, with 13 bases between. In DNA form, the CDR3 reads TGTGCCAGCAGCTTAGATCCAGCCCGGGAGGAGACCCAGTACTTC. It is translated as CASSLDPAREETQYF. The full variable domain, completed using reference TRBV11-2 and TRBJ2-5, is EAGVAQSPRYKIIEKRQSVAFWCNPISGHATLYWYQQILGQGPKLLIQFQNNGVVDDSQLPKDRFSAERLKGVDSTLKIQPAKLEDSAVYLCASSLDPAREETQYFGPGTRLLVL.

The chain recombines TRBV6-5 with TRBJ2-2; the D gene is possibly TRBD1 (6 bases). V was pared by 5 bases and J by 8 bases, with 18 bases between. CDR3 length: 15 amino acids. Germline CDR1 reads MNHEY; CDR2 reads SVGAGI. CDR3 nucleotides: TGTGCCAGCAGTCCCCGGGACACCTTTCGGGGGGAGCTGTTTTTT. As protein: CASSPRDTFRGELFF.

In DNA, the CDR3 is TGTGCCTGGAGTGCCAGCCGGGGGGGAAACATTCAGTACTTC. Translated, it gives CAWSASRGGNIQYF. V usage is TRBV30 and J usage is TRBJ2-4; TRBD2 matches at 8 bases. The ends lost 1 base at V and 6 bases at J; junction bases unmatched: 5. The CDR3 sequence is 14 residues long. Germline assignment: CDR1 GTSNPN and CDR2 SVGIG (reference sequence).

This chain connects TRBV28 to TRBJ2-7; 10 positions match TRBD1. Germline CDR1 MDHEN, CDR2 SYDVKM. V lost 5 bases and J lost 7; bases outside the gene matches: 11. The CDR3 loop spans 15 amino acids. In nucleotides, the CDR3 is TGTGCCAGCAGTCCCAACCGGGACAGGGGTTTGGAGCAGTACTTC. Protein: CASSPNRDRGLEQYF.

The chain couples TRBV10-1 to TRBJ2-5, with 14 bases aligning to TRBD2. V was clipped by 2 bases and J by 11 bases; unmatched bases: 4. This CDR3 comprises 14 residues. From germline, CDR1 is WNHNN and CDR2 SYGVQD (reference sequence). This CDR3 is CASSEGLAGGEQYF. The CDR3 DNA is TGCGCCAGCAGTGAGGGACTAGCGGGAGGTGAGCAGTACTTC.

The J gene is TRBJ2-1, the V gene TRBV12-5; a weak D match, TRBD2 (7 bases). Trimming cost V 3 bases and J 5 bases, with 23 bases left between them. CDR3 length: 18 amino acids. The germline V gene has CDR1 LGHNT and CDR2 FRNRAP. DNA for the CDR3: TGTGCTAGTGGTTTAAGGCGGGAGCCTTCCTGGGGGCACAATGAGCAGTTCTTC. It encodes CASGLRREPSWGHNEQFF.

V is TRBV2 and J is TRBJ2-7, with 10 bases identical to TRBD1. The CDR3 spans 15 residues. In germline, CDR1 is SNHLY, CDR2 FYNNEI. V trimming: 5 bases; J trimming: 3 bases; junction bases outside the gene matches: 7. CDR3 sequence reads: CASSLDRGRIYEQYF. CDR3 in DNA: TGTGCCAGCAGTCTTGACAGGGGGCGCATCTACGAGCAGTACTTC.

The chain links TRBV19 to TRBJ2-7; D not resolved. The V end lost 0 bases, the J end lost 0 bases, and 12 bases lay between the germline ends. Germline values: CDR1 LNHDA, CDR2 SQIVND (reference sequence). This CDR3 region has 16 residues. The CDR3 sequence: CASSIDSGRPSYEQYF. The CDR3 bases are TGTGCCAGTAGTATAGATTCAGGCCGACCCTCCTACGAGCAGTACTTC. Full variable domain (missing parts from reference TRBV19 and TRBJ2-7): DGGITQSPKYLFRKEGQNVTLSCEQNLNHDAMYWYRQDPGQGLRLIYYSQIVNDFQKGDIAEGYSVSREKKESFPLTVTSAQKNPTAFYLCASSIDSGRPSYEQYFGPGTRLTVT.

This clone was detected only a few times. J is TRBJ1-3 and V is TRBV4-3; D gene ambiguous. The germline gives CDR1 LGHNA, CDR2 YSLEER. The CDR3 spans 16 residues. V was clipped by 0 bases and J by 1 base, with 10 bases between them. This CDR3 is CASSQDAGFSGNTIYF. In DNA, the CDR3 is TGCGCCAGCAGCCAAGATGCGGGGTTTTCTGGAAACACCATATATTTT.

The chain couples TRBV5-1 to TRBJ2-3, with TRBD2 matching 8 bases. Trimming removed 3 bases from V and 8 bases from J; junction bases left unmatched: 5. CDR1 and CDR2 from the germline V gene are SGHRS and YFSETQ. There are 13 residues in the CDR3. CDR3: CASSWSSGVTQYF. CDR3 DNA sequence: TGCGCCAGCAGCTGGAGTAGCGGGGTTACGCAGTATTTT.

The chain joins TRBV19 to TRBJ1-2; D gene ambiguous. Germline CDR1 reads LNHDA; CDR2 reads SQIVND (reference sequence). V was clipped by 8 bases and J by 2 bases, with 12 bases between them. This CDR3 has 13 residues. In DNA form, the CDR3 reads TGTGCCAGTGGGCTTACAGAAAACTATGGCTACACCTTC. Protein sequence: CASGLTENYGYTF. The full variable domain, its missing parts supplied by reference TRBV19 and TRBJ1-2, is DGGITQSPKYLFRKEGQNVTLSCEQNLNHDAMYWYRQDPGQGLRLIYYSQIVNDFQKGDIAEGYSVSREKKESFPLTVTSAQKNPTAFYLCASGLTENYGYTFGSGTRLTVV.

The rearrangement joins TRBV6-5 to TRBJ1-5; TRBD1 agrees at 7 bases. The V and J ends lost 6 bases and 0 bases, in that order; junction bases with no gene match: 5. Germline values: CDR1 MNHEY, CDR2 SVGAGI. The CDR3 is 15 residues long. The CDR3 sequence is CASRNDRASNQPQHF. CDR3 sequence (DNA): TGTGCCAGCAGAAATGACAGGGCTAGCAATCAGCCCCAGCATTTT.

This clone was observed a few times. The chain couples TRBV19 to TRBJ2-2; tentatively, D is TRBD1 (5 bases). Germline V CDR1 and CDR2: LNHDA, SQIVND (reference sequence). Trimming took 7 bases from V and 2 from J, leaving 8 bases between them. The CDR3 runs 13 residues. Here the CDR3 DNA reads TGTGCCAGTATTGGACAAAACACCGGGGAGCTGTTTTTT. This codes for CASIGQNTGELFF.

This clone was detected only once. The chain carries TRBV4-3 and TRBJ2-5; D unresolved. The V end lost 6 bases, the J end lost 5 bases, and 10 bases lay between the germline ends. In germline, CDR1 is LGHNA, CDR2 YSLEER. This CDR3 contains 12 residues. CDR3 sequence reads: CASSFTRETQYF. The CDR3 nucleotides read TGCGCCAGCAGTTTTACGAGGGAGACCCAGTACTTC.

The V gene is TRBV7-8, the J gene TRBJ1-5, with TRBD1 as a possible D gene (5 bases). The CDR3 runs 15 residues. Germline CDR1 is SGHVS and CDR2 is FQNEAQ. The ends were cut back, 5 bases at V and 4 bases at J, with 15 bases in the middle. CDR3 region: CASSPNRGVNQPQHF. DNA for the CDR3: TGTGCCAGCAGCCCCAATCGGGGGGTTAATCAGCCCCAGCATTTT.

Here the CDR3 DNA reads TGTGCCAGCAGCCCCGCCGGTGTGGGAGATGAGCAGTTCTTC. This codes for CASSPAGVGDEQFF. The rearrangement uses TRBV7-3 and TRBJ2-1; possibly TRBD2 for D (5 bases). Germline V lookup: CDR1 SGHTA, CDR2 FQGTGA. Trimming cost V 5 bases and J 8 bases, with 16 bases left between them. This CDR3 has 14 residues.

The chain uses TRBV14 and TRBJ2-3; 11 bases are a match to TRBD2. The CDR3 length is 17 residues. With V trimmed by 1 base and J by 4 bases, 7 bases remained unmatched. Germline V gene sequence: CDR1 SGHDN, CDR2 FVKESK. The chain's CDR3 is CASSQGRGLAVADTQYF. For the CDR3, the DNA is TGTGCCAGCAGCCAAGGGAGGGGACTAGCGGTCGCAGATACGCAGTATTTT.

The V gene is TRBV7-8, the J gene TRBJ1-3, with D unresolved. Germline V gene sequence: CDR1 SGHVS, CDR2 FQNEAQ. The CDR3 is 14 residues long. Trimming pared 4 bases from V and 0 bases from J, leaving 7 bases between. The chain's CDR3 is CASSSRGSGNTIYF. The CDR3 DNA reads TGTGCCAGCAGCTCTCGGGGCTCTGGAAACACCATATATTTT.

This rearrangement joins TRBV7-3 to TRBJ2-1; 8 bases fit TRBD2. With V trimmed by 3 bases and J by 4 bases, 11 bases remained unmatched. The CDR3 runs 17 residues. Per the germline V gene, CDR1 is SGHTA and CDR2 is FQGTGA. Here the CDR3 DNA reads TGTGCCAGCAGCTTGATGACTTTGAGCGGGGGATACAATGAGCAGTTCTTC. It specifies CASSLMTLSGGYNEQFF.

This clone was found a few times. CDR3 nucleotide sequence: TGCGCCAGCAGCTTGGCCGCGGGAGGAATGGCTGGGGCCAACGTCCTGACTTTC. The encoded protein is CASSLAAGGMAGANVLTF. The chain has TRBV5-1 and TRBJ2-6; 8 bases align to TRBD2. The J segment lost 2 bases and the V segment lost 0 bases, leaving 7 bases of the junction unmatched. Germline lookup yields CDR1 SGHRS and CDR2 YFSETQ. The CDR3 has 18 amino acids.

The chain joins TRBV2 to TRBJ2-5; 8 nucleotides align to TRBD2. V lost 1 base and J lost 5; bases outside the gene matches: 6. The CDR3 sequence is 15 residues long. CDR1 and CDR2 from the germline V gene are SNHLY and FYNNEI. The CDR3 loop is CASSEGRGAGETQYF. CDR3 bases: TGTGCCAGCAGTGAAGGGCGGGGGGCTGGTGAGACCCAGTACTTC.

Points on this clone: At one end the junction does not follow the germline gene, possibly because of a read error. The chain combines TRBV7-9 with TRBJ2-1, with D maybe TRBD1 (6 bases). CDR3 length equals 16 residues. Germline-derived CDR1 and CDR2 are SEHNR and FQNEAQ (reference sequence). The CDR3 nucleotides are TGTTCCAGCAGCTTGCGACAGGTTAAGGGCTACAATGAGCAGTTCTTC. Translated: CSSSLRQVKGYNEQFF.

The chain is built from TRBV2 and TRBJ2-7, with 12 bases lining up with TRBD2. This CDR3 is built from 14 residues. The V gene's germline CDR1 is SNHLY and CDR2 FYNNEI. The junction had 3 bases not matched to a gene; V was cut back by 3 bases and J by 6 bases. The CDR3 spells CASSEASGRAEQYF. The CDR3 region has the DNA TGTGCCAGCAGTGAGGCTAGCGGGAGGGCCGAGCAGTACTTC.

The V gene is TRBV7-3, the J gene TRBJ2-1; maybe TRBD1 (6 bases). The CDR3 is made up of 14 amino acids. V was clipped by 3 bases and J by 3 bases, with 9 bases between them. The germline gives CDR1 SGHTA, CDR2 FQGTGA. The CDR3 spells CASSFRGSYNEQFF. The CDR3 DNA sequence: TGTGCCAGCAGCTTTAGGGGGAGCTACAATGAGCAGTTCTTC.